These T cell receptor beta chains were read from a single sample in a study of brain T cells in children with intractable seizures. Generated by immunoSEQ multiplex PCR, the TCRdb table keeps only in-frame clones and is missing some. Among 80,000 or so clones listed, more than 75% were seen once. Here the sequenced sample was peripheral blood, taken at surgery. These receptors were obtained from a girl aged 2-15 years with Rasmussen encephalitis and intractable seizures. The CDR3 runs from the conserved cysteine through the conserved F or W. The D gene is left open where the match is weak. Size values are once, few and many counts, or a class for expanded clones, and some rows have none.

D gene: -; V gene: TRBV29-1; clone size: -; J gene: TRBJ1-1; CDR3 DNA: TGCAGCGTTGAAGGTCGGTTGAACACTGAAGCTTTCTTT; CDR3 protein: CSVEGRLNTEAFF
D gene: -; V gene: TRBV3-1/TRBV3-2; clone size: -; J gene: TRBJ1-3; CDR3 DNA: TGTGCCAGCAGCCAAGCCAGGGTTGAGGGAAGTGGAAACACCATATATTTT; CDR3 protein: CASSQARVEGSGNTIYF
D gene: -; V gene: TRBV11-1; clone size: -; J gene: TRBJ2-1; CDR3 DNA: TGTGCCAGCAGCTCCCGCGGCGGGACTGGCGACAATGAGCAGTTCTTC; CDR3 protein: CASSSRGGTGDNEQFF
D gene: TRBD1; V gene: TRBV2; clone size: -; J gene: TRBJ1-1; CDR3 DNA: TGTGCCAGCAGTGAGAAAGACAGGGGGATCACTGAAGCTTTCTTT; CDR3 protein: CASSEKDRGITEAFF
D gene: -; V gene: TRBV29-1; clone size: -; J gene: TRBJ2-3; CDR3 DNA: TGCAGCGTTGATGAGGGTACAGATACGCAGTATTTT; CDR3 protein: CSVDEGTDTQYF
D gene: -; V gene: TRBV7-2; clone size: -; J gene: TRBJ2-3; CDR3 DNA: TGTGCCAGCAGCTCGACAGGGAGGCTACCTAGCACAGATACGCAGTATTTT; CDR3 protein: CASSSTGRLPSTDTQYF
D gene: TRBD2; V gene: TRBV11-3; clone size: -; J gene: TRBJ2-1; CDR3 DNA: TGTGCCAGCAGCTTTAGCTTCAGGCGGGAGGTACTCGAGCAGTTCTTC; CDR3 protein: CASSFSFRREVLEQFF
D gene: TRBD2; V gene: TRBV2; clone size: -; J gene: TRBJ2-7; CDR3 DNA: TGTGCCAGCAGTGCAATGTACCCTCCAGGCAGGACTAGCGGGAGGGCTTCCTACGAGCAGTACTTC; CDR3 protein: CASSAMYPPGRTSGRASYEQYF
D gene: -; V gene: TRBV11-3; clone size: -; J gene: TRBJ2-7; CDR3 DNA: TGTGCCAGCAGCTTAGATCTTACCGAGCAGTACTTC; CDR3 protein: CASSLDLTEQYF
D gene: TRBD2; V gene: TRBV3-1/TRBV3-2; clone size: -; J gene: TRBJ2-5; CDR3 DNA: TGTGCCAGCAGCCGACGACTAGCGGGGGTCCAAGGGACCCAGTACTTC; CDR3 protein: CASSRRLAGVQGTQYF
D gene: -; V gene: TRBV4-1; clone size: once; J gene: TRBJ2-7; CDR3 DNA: TGCGCCAGCAGCCAAGAGCTGGATTTCTACTCTAGAAATTCCTACGAGCAGTACTTC; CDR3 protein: CASSQELDFYSRNSYEQYF
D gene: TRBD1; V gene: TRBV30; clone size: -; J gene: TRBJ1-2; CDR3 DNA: TGTGCCTGGAGTGATGGGACAGGATACTATGGCTACACCTTC; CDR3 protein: CAWSDGTGYYGYTF
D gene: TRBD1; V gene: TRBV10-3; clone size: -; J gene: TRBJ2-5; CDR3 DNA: TGTGCCATCAGTTTAGGACAGGGGGTGCAAGAGACCCAGTACTTC; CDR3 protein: CAISLGQGVQETQYF
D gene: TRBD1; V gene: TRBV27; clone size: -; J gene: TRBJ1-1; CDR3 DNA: TGTGCCAGCAGGATGACAGGGTACCGACTTGAAGCTTTCTTT; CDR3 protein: CASRMTGYRLEAFF
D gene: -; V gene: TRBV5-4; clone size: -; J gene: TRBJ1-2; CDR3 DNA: TGTGCCAGCAGCTTGGGTGCGGGGGGCAACTATGGCTACACCTTC; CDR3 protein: CASSLGAGGNYGYTF
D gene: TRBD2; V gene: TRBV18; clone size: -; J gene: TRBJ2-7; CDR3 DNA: TGTGCCAGCTCACCCCCGGGACTAGCCTACGAGCAGTACTTC; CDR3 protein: CASSPPGLAYEQYF
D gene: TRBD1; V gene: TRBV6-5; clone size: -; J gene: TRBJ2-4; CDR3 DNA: TGTGCCAGCAGCGGGACAGCAAAAAACATTCAGTACTTC; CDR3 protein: CASSGTAKNIQYF
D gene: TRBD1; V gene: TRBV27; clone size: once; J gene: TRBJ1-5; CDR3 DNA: TGTGCCAGCAGTTTCTACAGGGGGCCAGGGTATAGCAATCAGCCCCAGCATTTT; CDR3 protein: CASSFYRGPGYSNQPQHF
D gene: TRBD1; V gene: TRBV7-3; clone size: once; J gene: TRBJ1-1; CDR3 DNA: TGTGCCAGCAGCTTTTACCCCGCGACAGGGGAGATGAACACTGAAGCTTTCTTT; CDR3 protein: CASSFYPATGEMNTEAFF
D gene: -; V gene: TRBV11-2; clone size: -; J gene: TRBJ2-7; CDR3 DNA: TGTGCCAGCAGCTTCGCGCGCTACGAGCAGTACTTC; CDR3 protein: CASSFARYEQYF
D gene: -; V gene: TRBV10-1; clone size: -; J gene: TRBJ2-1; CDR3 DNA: TGCGCCAGCAGTGAGACCCCCAATGAGCAGTTCTTC; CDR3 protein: CASSETPNEQFF
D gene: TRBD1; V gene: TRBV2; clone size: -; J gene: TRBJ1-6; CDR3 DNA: TGTGCCAGCAGCGGACAGGGGGATTCACCCCTCCACTTT; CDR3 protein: CASSGQGDSPLHF
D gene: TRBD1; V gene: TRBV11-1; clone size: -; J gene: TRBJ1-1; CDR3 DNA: TGTGCCAGCAGCCCGGGACAGGGTCTCACTGAAGCTTTCTTT; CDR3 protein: CASSPGQGLTEAFF
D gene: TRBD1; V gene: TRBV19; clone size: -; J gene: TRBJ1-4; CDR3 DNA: TGTGCCAGTAGTATCAGGGGGCGAGCTAATGAAAAACTGTTTTTT; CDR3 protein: CASSIRGRANEKLFF
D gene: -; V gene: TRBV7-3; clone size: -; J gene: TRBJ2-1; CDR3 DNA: TGTGCCAGCAGCTTAGGGGTCCCGGAAGAGCAGTTCTTC; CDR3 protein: CASSLGVPEEQFF
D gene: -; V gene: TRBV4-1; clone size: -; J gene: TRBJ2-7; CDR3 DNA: TGCGCCAGCAGCCAACCCGGACAGACCTACGAGCAGTACTTC; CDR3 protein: CASSQPGQTYEQYF
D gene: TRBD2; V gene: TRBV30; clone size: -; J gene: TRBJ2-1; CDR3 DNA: TGTGCCCGAACTGGACTAGATTTACACAATGAGCAGTTCTTC; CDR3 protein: CARTGLDLHNEQFF
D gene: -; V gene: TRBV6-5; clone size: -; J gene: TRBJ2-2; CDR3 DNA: TGTGCCAGCGGGATCGGCGGGGAGCTGTTTTTT; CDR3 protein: CASGIGGELFF
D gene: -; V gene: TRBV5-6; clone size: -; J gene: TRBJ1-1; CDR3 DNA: TGTGCCAGCAGCTTGGGGGGGTTGAACACTGAAGCTTTCTTT; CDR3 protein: CASSLGGLNTEAFF
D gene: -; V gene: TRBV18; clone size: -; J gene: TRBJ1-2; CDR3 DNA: TGTGCCAGCTCACGGGAGACAATGCGCTATGGCTACACCTTC; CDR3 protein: CASSRETMRYGYTF
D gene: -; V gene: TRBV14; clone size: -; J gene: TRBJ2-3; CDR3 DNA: TGTGCCAGCAGCCCAGGACAGAGCACAGATACGCAGTATTTT; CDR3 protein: CASSPGQSTDTQYF
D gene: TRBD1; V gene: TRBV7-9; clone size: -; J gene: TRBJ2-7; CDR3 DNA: TGTGCCAGCAGCTTAGTAAGGTCTCGGGACAGTGGGAGCCACGAGCAGTACTTC; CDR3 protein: CASSLVRSRDSGSHEQYF
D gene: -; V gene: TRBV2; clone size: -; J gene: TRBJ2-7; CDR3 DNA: TGTGCCAGCAGCCCTGACAGGCCAAGACCTTACGAGCAGTACTTC; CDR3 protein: CASSPDRPRPYEQYF
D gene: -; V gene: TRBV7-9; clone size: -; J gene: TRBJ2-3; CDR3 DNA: TGTGCCAGCAGCTCCTCTAATGGTGGCAAGCTCACAGATACGCAGTATTTT; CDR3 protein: CASSSSNGGKLTDTQYF
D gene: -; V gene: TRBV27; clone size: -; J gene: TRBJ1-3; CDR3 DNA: TGTGCCAGCAGCTTATTGGGGCGTCGGGGAAACACCATATATTTT; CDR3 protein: CASSLLGRRGNTIYF
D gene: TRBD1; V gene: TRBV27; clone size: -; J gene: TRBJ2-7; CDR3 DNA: TGTGCCAGCAGTTTCGACCGGACAGGGTCCTACGAGCAGTACTTC; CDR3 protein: CASSFDRTGSYEQYF
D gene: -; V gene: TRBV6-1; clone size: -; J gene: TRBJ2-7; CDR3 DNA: TGTGCCAGCAGTGAAGATGGGGTCTTCTACGAGCAGTACTTC; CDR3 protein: CASSEDGVFYEQYF
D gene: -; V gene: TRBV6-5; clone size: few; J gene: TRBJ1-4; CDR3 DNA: TGTGCCAGCAGAGCCGCCGGGACGGGTAATGAAAAACTGTTTTTT; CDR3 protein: CASRAAGTGNEKLFF
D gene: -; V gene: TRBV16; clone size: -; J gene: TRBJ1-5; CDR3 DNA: TGTGCCAGCAGCCAATCCTCCGGGGATCAGCCCCAGCATTTT; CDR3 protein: CASSQSSGDQPQHF
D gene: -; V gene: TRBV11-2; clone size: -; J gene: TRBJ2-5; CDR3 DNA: TGTGCCAGCAGCAGAAGACCCCGGGACACGTACCAAGAGACCCAGTACTTC; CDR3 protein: CASSRRPRDTYQETQYF
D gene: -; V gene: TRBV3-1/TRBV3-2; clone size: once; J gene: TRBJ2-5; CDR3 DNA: TGTGCCAGCAGAGGCTTTCAAGAGACCCAGTACTTC; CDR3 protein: CASRGFQETQYF